The 30 T cell receptor beta chains below were found in one sample sequenced in a study of vaccination and CD4 T cells after COVID-19. As to treatment: approximately 9-day PBMC culture with coronavirus spike peptide pools or control peptides (ViraFEST assay). Sequencing of the DNA from cultured CD4+ T cells was carried out with the Oncomine TCR Beta short-read assay. One entry per CDR3 protein, called by TCRdb with MiXCR from the PCR reads. Seen here are approximately 15,000 distinct CDR3 sequences, roughly 56% observed once, and the top ten hold about 7.7%. Their antigen targets remain unknown. Material for sequencing was CD4+ T cells from blood, cultured in vitro. All receptors derive from a human donor who had recovered from COVID-19.

The chain recombines TRBV7-3 with TRBJ2-1, with 11 bases aligning to TRBD2. V was pared by 3 bases and J by 6 bases, with 4 bases of the junction left unmatched. The CDR3 is made up of 15 amino acids. Germline assignment: CDR1 SGHTA and CDR2 FQGTGA. The CDR3 sequence: CASSFSGGAGNEQFF. The CDR3 bases are TGTGCCAGCAGCTTTAGCGGGGGGGCAGGCAATGAGCAGTTCTTC.

This chain joins TRBV12-3 or TRBV12-4 and TRBJ2-7, with D perhaps TRBD2 (5 bases). The CDR3 runs 13 residues. V lost 5 bases to trimming and J lost 3 bases, with 11 bases between them. Here the CDR3 DNA reads TGTGCCAGCAGTATTGTGGCGGGCTACGAGCAGTACTTC. This translates into CASSIVAGYEQYF.

The rearrangement uses TRBV10-3 and TRBJ1-1; no clear D. The CDR3 totals 13 residues. From germline, CDR1 is ENHRY and CDR2 SYGVKD. Trimming took off 3 bases at V and 1 base at J, with 6 bases between the two ends. This chain's CDR3 is CAISDSRNTEAFF. The CDR3 coding sequence is TGTGCCATCAGTGATAGTCGGAACACTGAAGCTTTCTTT.

The chain uses TRBV5-1 and TRBJ2-3; D is unclear. The CDR3 is made up of 11 amino acids. Trimming took 9 bases from V and 4 from J, leaving 9 bases between them. The germline V gene has CDR1 SGHRS and CDR2 YFSETQ. CDR3 loop: CATKTADTQYF. CDR3 nucleotide sequence: TGCGCCACCAAAACGGCAGATACGCAGTATTTT. Using reference TRBV5-1 and TRBJ2-3 for the parts outside the CDR3, the full variable domain is KAGVTQTPRYLIKTRGQQVTLSCSPISGHRSVSWYQQTPGQGLQFLFEYFSETQRNKGNFPGRFSGRQFSNSRSEMNVSTLELGDSALYLCATKTADTQYFGPGTRLTVL.

In this sample, this clonotype turned up a few times. The V call is TRBV6-1, the J call TRBJ1-1; maybe TRBD1 (5 bases). V lost 2 bases and J lost 0, with 13 bases in between. CDR1 is MNHNS, CDR2 SASEGT, per germline. The CDR3 totals 16 residues. The CDR3 DNA reads as TGTGCCAGCAGTGAAAGTCGCGGGGCCCTGAACACTGAAGCTTTCTTT. It translates to CASSESRGALNTEAFF.

The genes are TRBV27 and TRBJ2-2; D ambiguous. V dropped 3 bases and J dropped 7 bases, with 12 bases sitting between them. This CDR3 contains 14 residues. In germline, CDR1 is MNHEY, CDR2 SMNVEV (reference sequence). The CDR3 sequence is CASSLGRGIGELFF. DNA for the CDR3: TGTGCCAGCAGTTTGGGCAGAGGTATCGGGGAGCTGTTTTTT.

This clonotype has just a few counts. The V gene is TRBV2, the J gene TRBJ2-5, with D possibly TRBD2 on 7 matching bases. The CDR3 has 13 amino acids. Trimming removed 7 bases from V and 5 bases from J, with 14 bases in between. The germline V gene has CDR1 SNHLY and CDR2 FYNNEI. The CDR3 is CASTLQGGETQYF. CDR3 DNA: TGTGCCAGCACGTTACAGGGAGGGGAGACCCAGTACTTC. The full variable domain, its missing parts supplied by reference TRBV2 and TRBJ2-5, is EPEVTQTPSHQVTQMGQEVILRCVPISNHLYFYWYRQILGQKVEFLVSFYNNEISEKSEIFDDQFSVERPDGSNFTLKIRSTKLEDSAMYFCASTLQGGETQYFGPGTRLLVL.

This clonotype has just a few counts. The chain couples TRBV20-1 to TRBJ2-4; possibly TRBD2 for D (5 bases). Germline-derived CDR1 and CDR2 are DFQATT and SNEGSKA (reference sequence). V was cut by 3 bases and J by 9 bases, with 15 bases left in between. The CDR3 has 13 residues. CDR3 in amino acids: CSASVSSPPIQYF. The CDR3 DNA is TGCAGTGCTAGTGTCTCTAGCCCGCCCATTCAGTACTTC.

This rearrangement joins TRBV7-3 to TRBJ1-2; D might be TRBD1 (5 bases). CDR1 and CDR2 (germline): SGHTA, FQGTGA. This CDR3 region has 14 residues. V was shortened by 5 bases and J by 7 bases, with 17 bases between the two germline ends. The CDR3 DNA follows: TGTGCCAGCAGCCCTGGGACTGGGGGGGGTGGCTACACCTTC. It encodes CASSPGTGGGGYTF.

The gene calls are TRBV20-1 and TRBJ2-5, with D hard to call. CDR3 length equals 12 residues. CDR1 and CDR2 (germline): DFQATT, SNEGSKA (reference sequence). V lost 6 bases and J 9 bases, leaving 17 bases between the germline ends. CDR3 region: CSARNPSRAQYF. For the CDR3, the DNA is TGCAGTGCGAGAAACCCGTCCCGGGCCCAGTACTTC.

The CDR3 here is CASSLTGPKNIQYF. The CDR3 coding sequence is TGTGCCAGCAGCTTGACGGGGCCCAAAAACATTCAGTACTTC. The chain links TRBV5-4 to TRBJ2-4, with D perhaps assigned TRBD1 or TRBD2 (5 bases each). V was pared by 1 base and J by 2 bases, with 7 bases between. This CDR3 has 14 residues. Germline CDR1 is SGHNT and CDR2 is YYREEE (reference sequence).

Here the CDR3 DNA reads TGTGCCAGCAGCTCCAGGGGGGGTCTTGGCGGGGAGCTGTTTTTT. Translating it yields CASSSRGGLGGELFF. The V call is TRBV5-6, the J call TRBJ2-2; D is perhaps TRBD1 or TRBD2 (7 bases each). V shed 3 bases and J shed 7 bases, with 16 bases lying between them. The CDR3 has 15 amino acids. The germline V gene has CDR1 SGHDT and CDR2 YYEEEE.

The chain has TRBV7-9 and TRBJ1-1; D is perhaps TRBD1 (5 bases). This CDR3 has 13 residues. Trimming pared 4 bases from V and 2 bases from J, leaving 8 bases between. CDR1 and CDR2 from the germline V gene are SEHNR and FQNEAQ (reference sequence). The CDR3 loop reads CASSSQGNTEAFF. CDR3 bases: TGTGCCAGCAGCTCTCAGGGAAACACTGAAGCTTTCTTT.

This rearrangement joins TRBV12-3 or TRBV12-4 to TRBJ2-7; 7 bases are shared with TRBD1. The CDR3 is 14 amino acids. V was clipped by 5 bases and J by 5 bases; unmatched bases: 9. CDR3 loop: CASSPHDRAHEQYF. CDR3 nucleotide sequence: TGTGCCAGCAGTCCCCATGACAGGGCCCACGAGCAGTACTTC.

The chain employs TRBV27 and TRBJ2-7; 7 bases are a match to TRBD1. The V and J ends lost 5 bases and 4 bases, in that order; junction bases with no gene match: 11. Germline assignment: CDR1 MNHEY and CDR2 SMNVEV (reference sequence). The CDR3 sequence is 15 residues long. Here the CDR3 DNA reads TGTGCCAGCAGTCCCCAAGGGGGCGATGCTTACGAGCAGTACTTC. Its translation is CASSPQGGDAYEQYF.

This clonotype occurred a few times. This rearrangement joins TRBV7-2 to TRBJ2-2; D is perhaps TRBD1 (6 bases). CDR3 size: 13 residues. CDR1 and CDR2 (germline): SGHTA, FQGNSA. V was cut by 2 bases and J by 7 bases, with 8 bases left in between. As DNA, the CDR3 is TGTGCCAGCAGCTTACTCAGGGGCGGGGAGCTGTTTTTT. This sequence encodes CASSLLRGGELFF.

J is TRBJ2-7 and V is TRBV7-2; D remains unclear. Trimming pared 3 bases from V and 6 bases from J, leaving 15 bases between. This CDR3 spans 14 amino acids. Germline values: CDR1 SGHTA, CDR2 FQGNSA. CDR3 nucleotides: TGTGCCAGCAGCTTCCCCCTCCCGGCGTCCGAGCAGTACTTC. As protein: CASSFPLPASEQYF.

CDR3 sequence (DNA): TGCAGCGTTGAGGCGGGACTCCCAGGCGATACGCAGTATTTT. The encoded protein is CSVEAGLPGDTQYF. This chain joins TRBV29-1 and TRBJ2-3, with D tentatively TRBD2 (6 bases). Germline CDR1 reads SQVTM; CDR2 reads ANQGSEA. Trimming removed 3 bases at V and 6 bases at J, with 16 bases between. This CDR3 is 14 amino acids long.

This clonotype was seen more than once but under ten times. The V gene is TRBV15, the J gene TRBJ1-5; D unresolved. V lost 1 base and J lost 2, with 9 bases in between. Germline values: CDR1 LNHNV, CDR2 YYDKDF (reference sequence). There are 15 residues in the CDR3. CDR3 sequence (DNA): TGTGCCACCAGCAGAGGGGTCCAGGGCAATCAGCCCCAGCATTTT. Protein: CATSRGVQGNQPQHF.

The gene calls are TRBV7-8 and TRBJ2-4; 9 nucleotides align to TRBD2. The CDR3 spans 16 residues. Germline-derived CDR1 and CDR2 are SGHVS and FQNEAQ. V lost 4 bases and J lost 6; bases outside the gene matches: 10. CDR3 nucleotides: TGTGCCAGCAGCTCAGAGGGACTAGCTGAGAGAAACATTCAGTACTTC. Translating gives CASSSEGLAERNIQYF.

The J gene is TRBJ2-7, the V gene TRBV6-1; D might be TRBD2 (5 bases). This CDR3 is 11 amino acids long. In germline, CDR1 is MNHNS, CDR2 SASEGT. CDR3 DNA: TGTGCACACGGGGTTGCGGGCGAGCAGTACTTC. Translated: CAHGVAGEQYF.

The genes are TRBV10-3 and TRBJ2-3; weak D call: TRBD2 (6 bases). V was cut by 8 bases and J by 5 bases, with 20 bases left in between. Germline CDR1 and CDR2: ENHRY and SYGVKD. CDR3 length: 15 residues. CDR3 coding DNA: TGTGCCATCGGAAGATCCGGGGGATTGGGAGATACGCAGTATTTT. Amino acids: CAIGRSGGLGDTQYF.

The V call is TRBV12-3 or TRBV12-4, the J call TRBJ1-1, with 9 bases matching TRBD1. With V trimmed by 3 bases and J by 5 bases, 4 bases remained unmatched. The CDR3 totals 14 residues. In DNA, the CDR3 is TGTGCCAGCAGTTTTTCGACAGGGGGGACTGAAGCTTTCTTT. Translated, it gives CASSFSTGGTEAFF.

This chain connects TRBV7-2 to TRBJ2-7; no reliable D call. The V and J ends lost 5 bases and 2 bases respectively, with 10 bases between them. CDR1 is SGHTA, CDR2 FQGNSA, per germline. The CDR3 is 13 residues long. This CDR3 is CASSPSSTYEQYF. DNA for the CDR3: TGTGCCAGCAGCCCTAGTTCAACCTACGAGCAGTACTTC.

The chain uses TRBV7-2 and TRBJ2-3; D is unclear. Deletions cut 3 bases from V and 6 bases from J, with 7 bases between. Germline assignment: CDR1 SGHTA and CDR2 FQGNSA. This CDR3 is 12 amino acids long. CDR3 amino acids: CASSFYGDTQYF. DNA of the CDR3: TGTGCCAGCAGCTTTTACGGGGATACGCAGTATTTT.

The chain uses TRBV7-2 and TRBJ1-4; no clear D. V was trimmed by 1 base and J by 0 bases, leaving 3 bases between them. The length of the CDR3 is 14 residues. CDR1 and CDR2 (germline): SGHTA, FQGNSA. CDR3 amino acids: CASSLDATNEKLFF. The CDR3 DNA follows: TGTGCCAGCAGCTTAGATGCAACTAATGAAAAACTGTTTTTT.

The V and J genes are TRBV6-1 and TRBJ2-2; D ambiguous. CDR1 is MNHNS and CDR2 is SASEGT in the germline V gene. The CDR3 is 17 residues long. The ends were cut back, 2 bases at V and 1 base at J, with 14 bases in the middle. As DNA, the CDR3 is TGTGCCAGCAGTGAATCTGCGCTGTCAGGGAACACCGGGGAGCTGTTTTTT. Translation gives CASSESALSGNTGELFF.

The chain is built from TRBV4-1 and TRBJ2-1; no firm D call. The CDR3 is made up of 13 amino acids. Germline loops: CDR1 MGHRA, CDR2 YSYEKL. V was clipped by 7 bases and J by 6 bases, with 13 bases between them. CDR3 protein: CASTGPNRNEQFF. CDR3 sequence (DNA): TGCGCCAGCACCGGGCCGAACCGCAATGAGCAGTTCTTC.

The chain combines TRBV20-1 with TRBJ1-3; no clear D gene. This CDR3 contains 11 residues. Trimming stripped 4 bases from V and 8 bases from J, with 9 bases between. Per the germline V gene, CDR1 is DFQATT and CDR2 is SNEGSKA (reference sequence). Written as DNA, the CDR3 is TGCAGTGCTAATGTCCGAGACACCATATATTTT. Protein product: CSANVRDTIYF.

The rearrangement joins TRBV6-5 to TRBJ1-2, with 7 bases that match TRBD1. V lost 2 bases to trimming and J lost 3 bases; unmatched junction nucleotides: 9. Germline V gene sequence: CDR1 MNHEY, CDR2 SVGAGI. This CDR3 spans 16 amino acids. The DNA for the CDR3 is TGTGCCAGCAGTTACACCTTTGGTCAGGGGGACTATGGCTACACCTTC. This translates into CASSYTFGQGDYGYTF.